Listed here are 20 T cell receptor beta chains from one sample, sequenced in a study of CD4 and CD8 cells across lung adenocarcinoma regions. Via MiXCR, TCRdb re-called the PCR reads, giving one row per CDR3 protein. The data show 13,000 or so distinct CDR3 sequences, less than 70% seen once. Sequenced: CD8+ T cells from the margin of a lung tumor. These receptors all stem from a female donor with lung adenocarcinoma. The CD4 and CD8 labels of this study may be unreliable.

The chain has TRBV6-1 and TRBJ2-3, with D perhaps TRBD1 (7 bases). The better agreement between TRBJ2-7 and the DNA end casts doubt on the J call. The CDR3 totals 14 residues. CDR1 is MNHNS and CDR2 is SASEGT in the germline V gene. This CDR3 is CASRWRGGTDMQYF. The CDR3 bases are TGTGCCAGCCGATGGAGAGGGGGGACAGATATGCAGTACTTC.

The J gene is TRBJ2-1, the V gene TRBV6-1, with D perhaps assigned TRBD1 or TRBD2 (5 bases each). The J call may be in error: the DNA end matches TRBJ2-5 better. Per germline, CDR1 MNHNS and CDR2 SASEGT. The CDR3 is 15 amino acids. Here the CDR3 DNA reads TGTGCCAGCAGTGAGGGGACGTTAGAAAGGGAGACCCAGTACTTC. Translating it yields CASSEGTLERETQYF.

About this clonotype: The junction and the germline gene differ at one end; a read error may be behind it. The gene calls are TRBV5-1 and TRBJ2-3; 8 bases are shared with TRBD2. The CDR3 consists of 15 residues. Germline CDR1 and CDR2: SGHRS and YFSETQ. CDR3 DNA sequence: TGCGCCGGGGGGTTCGGGGGGGGGGACCGAGATACGCAGTATTTC. The encoded protein is CAGGFGGGDRDTQYF. The whole variable domain, filled in from reference TRBV5-1 and TRBJ2-3, reads KAGVTQTPRYLIKTRGQQVTLSCSPISGHRSVSWYQQTPGQGLQFLFEYFSETQRNKGNFPGRFSGRQFSNSRSEMNVSTLELGDSALYLCAGGFGGGDRDTQYFGPGTRLTVL.

This chain joins TRBV10-3 and TRBJ2-3; D may match TRBD1 or TRBD2 (6 bases each). The J call is uncertain, as TRBJ2-7 better fits the DNA end. Per germline, CDR1 ENHRY and CDR2 SYGVKD. The CDR3 runs to 15 residues. The CDR3 loop is CAGGPGGREQDTQYF. The CDR3 DNA is TGTGCCGGGGGGCCCGGGGGCCGGGAACAAGATACGCAGTACTTC.

V is TRBV27 and J is TRBJ2-5; 12 nucleotides match TRBD1. The junction had 7 bases not matched to a gene; V was cut back by 6 bases and J by 5 bases. The CDR3 is made up of 15 amino acids. CDR1 MNHEY and CDR2 SMNVEV come from the germline V gene (reference sequence). The CDR3 is CASSRGTGGAETQYF. The CDR3 DNA reads as TGTGCCAGCAGCCGCGGGACAGGGGGCGCGGAGACCCAGTACTTC.

This clonotype was picked up a small number of times. This chain joins TRBV28 and TRBJ2-4, with D perhaps matching TRBD1 (6 bases). The CDR3 contains 16 residues. Trimming took 5 bases from V and 1 from J, leaving 15 bases between them. Germline CDR1 is MDHEN and CDR2 is SYDVKM. The CDR3 bases are TGTGCCAGCAGTCCCTTCAGGGGCGAGGCCAAAAACATTCAGTACTTC. Protein: CASSPFRGEAKNIQYF.

This clonotype was seen a handful of times. This rearrangement joins TRBV7-9 to TRBJ2-5; D is unclear. There are 13 residues in the CDR3. Per germline, CDR1 SEHNR and CDR2 FQNEAQ (reference sequence). V was shortened by 6 bases and J by 5 bases, with 13 bases between the two germline ends. The CDR3 is CASRSRVGETQYF. In DNA form, the CDR3 reads TGTGCCAGCAGGTCCCGGGTAGGGGAGACCCAGTACTTC.

This chain joins TRBV10-1 and TRBJ2-4, with D perhaps given as TRBD1 or TRBD2 (5 bases each). V shed 3 bases and J shed 12 bases, with 24 bases lying between them. This CDR3 comprises 16 residues. The germline CDR1 and CDR2 sequences are WNHNN and SYGVQD (reference sequence). CDR3 residues: CASSDTGRWAKDTQYF. CDR3 DNA sequence: TGCGCCAGCAGTGATACGGGGCGGTGGGCCAAAGATACTCAGTACTTC.

This sequence joins TRBV4-1 and TRBJ2-3; weak D call: TRBD2 (5 bases). CDR3 size: 15 residues. From germline, CDR1 is MGHRA and CDR2 YSYEKL. V was shortened by 0 bases and J by 4 bases, with 11 bases between the two germline ends. The CDR3 loop is CASSQDGLAPDTQYF. The CDR3 region has the DNA TGCGCCAGCAGCCAAGATGGGCTAGCTCCAGATACGCAGTATTTT.

Concerning this clonotype itself: Relative to the germline gene, one junction end is altered; a read error may explain this. The chain employs TRBV27 and TRBJ2-4, with 7 bases aligning to TRBD1. The V gene's germline CDR1 is MNHEY and CDR2 SMNVEV (reference sequence). This CDR3 has 13 amino acids. The CDR3 spells CATGQWAKDMQYF. CDR3 nucleotide sequence: TGTGCCACGGGACAGTGGGCCAAAGACATGCAGTACTTC.

This clonotype occurred many times. The CDR3 sequence is CASSQEGASDYGYTF. DNA of the CDR3: TGCGCCAGCAGCCAAGAGGGGGCGTCTGACTATGGCTACACCTTC. V is TRBV4-1 and J is TRBJ1-2; TRBD1 is a possible D gene (6 bases). The CDR3 extends over 15 amino acids. Germline CDR1 reads MGHRA; CDR2 reads YSYEKL. Trimming left V 0 bases short and J 3 bases short, with 11 bases between.

J is TRBJ2-3 and V is TRBV6-1; 8 bases fit TRBD1. Gene TRBJ2-4 matches the end of the DNA better, so the J call may be wrong. The germline V gene encodes CDR1 MNHNS and CDR2 SASEGT. The CDR3 has 15 residues. For the CDR3, the DNA is TGTGCCAGCAGAAGGACAGGGTGCGCCACAGATACTCAGTACTTC. Residues: CASRRTGCATDTQYF.

The chain combines TRBV6-1 with TRBJ2-4, with TRBD1 identical over 7 bases. J lost 0 bases, V lost 4 bases, and 6 bases had no gene match. Germline V gene lookup returns CDR1 MNHNS and CDR2 SASEGT. The CDR3 runs to 16 residues. This CDR3 is CASSARGQRAKNIQYF. The CDR3 bases are TGTGCCAGCAGTGCTAGGGGGCAGCGAGCCAAAAACATTCAGTACTTC.

In this sample, this clonotype turned up many times. The gene calls are TRBV7-6 and TRBJ2-3, with TRBD2 matching over 8 bases. Trimming removed 5 bases from V and 6 bases from J; junction bases left unmatched: 10. Germline CDR1 and CDR2: SGHVS and FNYEAQ. This CDR3 spans 15 amino acids. This CDR3 is CASSRGGGGHDTQYF. In DNA form, the CDR3 reads TGTGCCAGCAGCCGGGGGGGTGGGGGGCACGATACGCAGTATTTT.

This clonotype qualifies as medium-sized. V gene TRBV4-1 combines with J gene TRBJ2-2; D possibly matches TRBD1 or TRBD2 (6 bases each). The CDR3 totals 14 residues. V was cut by 4 bases and J by 6 bases, with 12 bases left in between. CDR1 is MGHRA, CDR2 YSYEKL, per germline. CDR3 coding DNA: TGCGCCAGCAGCCGATTGGGGGGCGCCGGGGAGCTGTTTTTT. Its protein product is CASSRLGGAGELFF.

This clonotype is labeled medium-sized (0.01 to 0.1%). V usage is TRBV6-1 and J usage is TRBJ2-5; a possible D gene is TRBD2 (7 bases). This CDR3 has 15 amino acids. Trimming removed 6 bases at V and 1 base at J, with 15 bases between. Germline CDR1 and CDR2: MNHNS and SASEGT. CDR3 DNA: TGTGCCAGCAGCCCCAGGGGAGGGAGCCAAGAGACCCAGTACTTC. Protein sequence: CASSPRGGSQETQYF.

Within the sample, this clonotype is medium-sized. The CDR3 spells CASSYSSGGNGANVLTF. The CDR3 DNA sequence: TGTGCCAGCAGTTACTCCTCAGGGGGCAATGGGGCCAACGTCCTGACTTTC. The rearrangement joins TRBV6-5 to TRBJ2-6; 8 bases align to TRBD1. Losses at the gene ends were 0 bases for V and 3 bases for J; bases not matched to a gene: 4. There are 17 residues in the CDR3. Germline values: CDR1 MNHEY, CDR2 SVGAGI.

This clonotype was picked up a small number of times. CDR3 coding DNA: TGTGCCAGCAGTTTACGACTCACAGATACGCAGTATTTT. Amino acid sequence: CASSLRLTDTQYF. The chain carries TRBV27 and TRBJ2-3, with unresolved D. Trimming pared 2 bases from V and 2 bases from J, leaving 5 bases between. Germline CDR1 MNHEY, CDR2 SMNVEV (reference sequence). The CDR3 runs 13 residues.

In its sample, this clonotype was seen many times. This chain uses TRBV6-1 with TRBJ1-2; 8 positions match TRBD1. V dropped 4 bases and J dropped 4; count of bases not matched to a gene: 5. Germline V gives CDR1 MNHNS, CDR2 SASEGT. CDR3 size: 14 residues. CDR3 protein: CASSVRQGSYGYTF. The CDR3, as DNA: TGTGCCAGCAGTGTCCGACAGGGGTCCTATGGCTACACCTTC.

The CDR3 spells CAAVGGEGEKLFF. Here the CDR3 DNA reads TGCGCCGCCGTGGGGGGGGAGGGTGAAAAACTGTTTTTT. V is TRBV10-1 and J is TRBJ1-4; a weak D match, TRBD1 (5 bases). The CDR3 extends over 13 amino acids. V was trimmed by 11 bases and J by 7 bases, leaving 17 bases between them. The germline gives CDR1 WNHNN, CDR2 SYGVQD (reference sequence).